This entry concerns a single T cell receptor (beta chain). The antigen is undetermined. The sample comes from a study of identical twins. Germline V gene data show CDR1 as MDHEN and CDR2 as SYDVKM. CDR3 size: 15 residues. The J segment lost 1 base and the V segment lost 6 bases, leaving 9 bases of the junction unmatched. Every sampled donor was Caucasian and healthy. Whole-study findings and limits: Insertions ran lower in abundant cord blood beta clonotypes, though not in memory repertoires. Invariant MAIT and iNKT cells are populations that could partly confound zero-insertion analyses.

From the 5' RACE reads, TCRdb called clonotypes with MiXCR, one entry per CDR3 protein. The sample includes about 660,000 distinct CDR3 sequences, approximately 9% of them seen just once. In addition, the sample was reused for a study of yellow fever vaccine responses in identical twins.

The J gene is TRBJ2-7, the V gene TRBV28; 7 bases agree with TRBD1. The sample was PBMCs. The receptor was isolated from a woman between 18 and 30 years old in good health. CDR3 amino acids: CASRYNRGASYEQYF. In DNA form, the CDR3 reads TGTGCCAGCAGATATAACAGGGGTGCTTCCTACGAGCAGTACTTC. Together with reference TRBV28 and TRBJ2-7, the CDR3 gives the full variable domain: DVKVTQSSRYLVKRTGEKVFLECVQDMDHENMFWYRQDPGLGLRLIYFSYDVKMKEKGDIPEGYSVSREKKERFSLILESASTNQTSMYLCASRYNRGASYEQYFGPGTRLTVT.